Sequencing of this T cell receptor beta chain was carried out in a study of cytomegalovirus exposure and HLA in healthy donors. General study findings and limits: Earlier results showed most TCR beta V segments being productive about 90% or about 30% of the time. Later analysis revealed greater clonal expansion in HLA-associated TCR beta chains than in equally common others. The records held CMV serostatus as the only immune exposure information.

The PCR used 60 Vbeta and 13 Jbeta primers. Data came from immunoSEQ multiplex PCR; TCRdb stores just in-frame clones and leaves some out. This table has 150,000 to 200,000 clones, about 80% appearing once. In the case of this clone: Its target is not known.

This CDR3 has 13 residues. The germline V gene encodes CDR1 SGHRS and CDR2 YFSETQ. Trimming took 3 bases from V and 3 from J, leaving 10 bases between them. Each donor was nominally healthy when sampled (though unrecorded immune exposures were likely). The chain couples TRBV5-1 to TRBJ2-7; D perhaps matches TRBD2 (7 bases). The sequence was obtained from a man aged 35 to 55 in good health and CMV-seropositive. The sequenced sample was PBMCs. Here the CDR3 reads CASSWGGNYEQYF. The CDR3 DNA sequence: TGCGCCAGCAGCTGGGGGGGCAACTACGAGCAGTACTTC.